Here is one T cell receptor beta chain with its context. What it recognizes is unknown. The source of the sample is a study of cytomegalovirus exposure and HLA in healthy donors. About the study: As an earlier analysis found, around 170 million T cells yielded fewer than 130 million unique TCR beta sequences. Study-wide points: A reported reduction in N-insertions relative to the approximately 670-donor mean was seen in an Asian-associated ancestry cluster in a later analysis.

PCR was performed using 60 Vbeta and 13 Jbeta primers. Generated by immunoSEQ multiplex PCR, the TCRdb table keeps only in-frame clones and is missing some. The sample yields about 140,000 clones, of which the top ten take up about 0.96%. The V gene end was trimmed by 3 bases and the J gene end by 1 base; junction bases not matched to a gene: 4. The CDR3 has 15 residues. CDR1 is MGHDK, CDR2 SYGVNS, per germline. All donors participated as healthy donors of bone marrow. The chain is built from TRBV25-1 and TRBJ2-5; 8 nucleotides agree with TRBD1. Material for sequencing was PBMCs. The origin of this receptor is a male donor in good health and CMV-seronegative. The CDR3 region is CASSDITGGQETQYF. DNA of the CDR3: TGTGCCAGCAGTGACATCACAGGGGGCCAAGAGACCCAGTACTTC. Supplemented by reference TRBV25-1 and TRBJ2-5, the full variable domain reads EADIYQTPRYLVIGTGKKITLECSQTMGHDKMYWYQQDPGMELHLIHYSYGVNSTEKGDLSSESTVSRIRTEHFPLTLESARPSHTSQYLCASSDITGGQETQYFGPGTRLLVL.